Listed below are T cell receptor beta chains from one sample, sequenced in a study of blood T cell repertoires in COVID-19. Libraries were prepared by immunoSEQ multiplex PCR; TCRdb keeps only in-frame clonotypes and omits some of them. The sample includes over 200,000 clones, about three quarters of them seen just once. The sequencing input was peripheral blood. The receptors come from a woman older than 75 with acute or convalescent COVID-19. The CDR3 runs from the conserved cysteine through the conserved F or W. A D gene is named only where the DNA matches it firmly. Some rows mark clone size as missing; the rest say once, few, many or name a class of expanded clone.

v_call	clone_size	d_call	j_call	cdr3_nt	cdr3_aa
TRBV10-3	.	TRBD1	TRBJ1-1	TGTGCCATCCACCGGGACAGGGACACTGAAGCTTTCTTT	CAIHRDRDTEAFF
TRBV5-4	.	TRBD2	TRBJ2-7	TGTGCCAGCAGCCTGGGCGGGGGTTCCCCCTACGAGCAGTACTTC	CASSLGGGSPYEQYF
TRBV10-3	.	.	TRBJ1-4	TGTGCCATCAGTGAGTCGACAGGTCCAGATGAAAAACTGTTTTTT	CAISESTGPDEKLFF
TRBV10-3	.	TRBD2	TRBJ2-3	TGTGCCATCAGTGATTCGCTAGCGGGTCGGACAGATACGCAGTATTTT	CAISDSLAGRTDTQYF
TRBV5-4	once	TRBD1	TRBJ2-3	TGTGCCAGCAGCGTTGGGACAGGGGGCATCAGCACAGATACGCAGTATTTT	CASSVGTGGISTDTQYF
TRBV6-5	once	.	TRBJ2-1	TGTGCCAGCAGTCCCCTCCCCTCACTGTACAATGAGCAGTTCTTC	CASSPLPSLYNEQFF
TRBV16	.	TRBD1	TRBJ2-3	TGTGCCAGCAGCCAATTCGCGACAGGGCTAGGAGATACGCAGTATTTT	CASSQFATGLGDTQYF
TRBV11-2	.	TRBD1	TRBJ2-1	TGTGCCAGCAACGACAGGGGGTTGTACAATGAGCAGTTCTTC	CASNDRGLYNEQFF
TRBV3-1/TRBV3-2	.	.	TRBJ2-5	TGTGCCAGCAGCCAAGATTTGGTGGCTCGACAAGAGACCCAGTACTTC	CASSQDLVARQETQYF
TRBV5-1	.	.	TRBJ2-3	TGCGCCAGCAGCTTGGTACACAGCAAACAGGATACGCAGTATTTT	CASSLVHSKQDTQYF
TRBV11-3	.	.	TRBJ2-2	TGTGCCAGCAGCCGTGCAGGCGGGCCGGACACCGGGGAGCTGTTTTTT	CASSRAGGPDTGELFF
TRBV6-5	.	TRBD2	TRBJ2-7	TGTGCCAGCAGTCCCACTAGCGGGAGGGAGCAGTACTTC	CASSPTSGREQYF
TRBV5-1	.	.	TRBJ2-2	TGCGCCAGCAAGGAGCCACAGAACACCGGGGAGCTGTTTTTT	CASKEPQNTGELFF
TRBV9	once	TRBD2	TRBJ2-1	TGTGCCAGCAGCGCTACGTTTACTAGCGGGGGGGACAATGAGCAGTTCTTC	CASSATFTSGGDNEQFF
TRBV7-6	few	TRBD2	TRBJ2-7	TGTGCCAGCAGCTTAGGGATCGGGGGGGCCACAGGCCGGCTGTACTTC	CASSLGIGGATGRLYF
TRBV3-1/TRBV3-2	.	TRBD2	TRBJ2-7	TGTGCCAGCACCTTAACGGGGGGGCCCTCTTACGAGCAGTACTTC	CASTLTGGPSYEQYF
TRBV4-3	.	.	TRBJ2-3	TGCGCCAGCAGCCAAGACCTACTAGGAACAGATACGCAGTATTTT	CASSQDLLGTDTQYF